The 9 T cell receptor beta chains below all came from one sample that was sequenced in a study of T-cell memory formation after mild COVID-19. TCRdb independently ran MiXCR on the 5' RACE reads; one entry per CDR3 protein. The profile shows about 210,000 distinct CDR3 sequences, approximately 10% of them singletons. Sequencing input: PBMCs or a T cell subset sorted from them (not recorded which). The receptors come from a man in his late teens or twenties who had mild COVID-19 (a few samples of this study predate the infection). Cell type and time point are not known.

The rearrangement uses TRBV6-5 and TRBJ1-1; tentative D call: TRBD1 (6 bases). Trimming shortened V by 6 bases and J by 1 base, and 15 bases separated the two germline ends. Germline CDR1 is MNHEY and CDR2 is SVGAGI. The CDR3 has 15 residues. The CDR3 region has the DNA TGTGCCAGCAGGGTGGGGGGGCCTAGGAACACTGAAGCTTTCTTT. Its translation: CASRVGGPRNTEAFF.

The V call is TRBV9, the J call TRBJ1-2; tentatively, D is TRBD1 (6 bases). Germline assignment: CDR1 SGDLS and CDR2 YYNGEE. V was trimmed by 4 bases and J by 2 bases, leaving 21 bases between them. The CDR3 has 17 amino acids. CDR3 DNA: TGTGCCAGCAGCCTTTCGCTCGGGGGGGCGGGCAACTATGGCTACACCTTC. This encodes CASSLSLGGAGNYGYTF. Combining the CDR3 with reference TRBV9 and TRBJ1-2 gives the whole variable domain DSGVTQTPKHLITATGQRVTLRCSPRSGDLSVYWYQQSLDQGLQFLIQYYNGEERAKGNILERFSAQQFPDLHSELNLSSLELGDSALYFCASSLSLGGAGNYGYTFGSGTRLTVV.

The sample holds a few counts of this clonotype. The chain joins TRBV6-1 to TRBJ2-7; TRBD1 matches 8 bases. The CDR3 runs 14 residues. The germline V gene encodes CDR1 MNHNS and CDR2 SASEGT. Germline trimming cut 6 bases from V and 1 base from J; bases unmatched to any gene: 5. The CDR3 nucleotides read TGTGCCAGCAGGGGGACAGGACAATCCTACGAGCAGTACTTC. This codes for CASRGTGQSYEQYF.

The chain employs TRBV20-1 and TRBJ2-5; 10 bases match TRBD2. V shed 5 bases, J shed 5 bases, and the junction held 11 bases outside the gene matches. Germline V lookup: CDR1 DFQATT, CDR2 SNEGSKA (reference sequence). There are 15 residues in the CDR3. CDR3 sequence (DNA): TGCAGTGCTCCCCCGCGGACTAGCGGTCGGGAGACCCAGTACTTC. The encoded protein is CSAPPRTSGRETQYF.

The gene calls are TRBV24-1 and TRBJ1-5, with D tentatively TRBD1 (6 bases). Germline values: CDR1 KGHDR, CDR2 SFDVKD. V shed 5 bases and J shed 1 base, with 11 bases lying between them. CDR3 length: 15 amino acids. CDR3 amino acids: CATSGGTGSNQPQHF. DNA for the CDR3: TGTGCCACCAGTGGGGGCACAGGGAGCAATCAGCCCCAGCATTTT.

V and J are TRBV29-1 and TRBJ2-2, with 8 bases identical to TRBD1. This CDR3 contains 14 residues. Germline loops: CDR1 SQVTM, CDR2 ANQGSEA. The junction had 7 bases not matched to a gene; V was cut back by 6 bases and J by 4 bases. CDR3 residues: CSVGRTGLTGELFF. Here the CDR3 DNA reads TGCAGCGTGGGGCGGACAGGGCTCACCGGGGAGCTGTTTTTT.

J is TRBJ1-2 and V is TRBV6-5, with 7 nucleotides matching TRBD1. Trimming cost V 0 bases and J 4 bases; bases outside gene matches: 5. The V gene's germline CDR1 is MNHEY and CDR2 SVGAGI. The length of the CDR3 is 15 residues. CDR3 nucleotide sequence: TGTGCCAGCAGTTACTCTAGGGCAGGGGGCTATGGCTACACCTTC. Protein: CASSYSRAGGYGYTF.

The chain joins TRBV11-3 to TRBJ2-3; D gene uncertain. Germline V gives CDR1 SGHNT, CDR2 YENEEA. V lost 0 bases and J lost 7, with 11 bases in between. The CDR3 runs to 14 residues. The CDR3 here is CASSLDPSVNTQYF. For the CDR3, the DNA is TGTGCCAGCAGCTTAGATCCCTCTGTAAATACGCAGTATTTT.

In this sample, this clonotype turned up a few times. J is TRBJ2-3 and V is TRBV7-2; the D gene is possibly TRBD2 (5 bases). The CDR3 sequence is 15 residues long. CDR1 and CDR2 from the germline V gene are SGHTA and FQGNSA. Trimming stripped 1 base from V and 1 base from J, with 9 bases between. In DNA, the CDR3 is TGTGCCAGCAGCTTAGTGGTTAGCGGCACAGATACGCAGTATTTT. Translation: CASSLVVSGTDTQYF.